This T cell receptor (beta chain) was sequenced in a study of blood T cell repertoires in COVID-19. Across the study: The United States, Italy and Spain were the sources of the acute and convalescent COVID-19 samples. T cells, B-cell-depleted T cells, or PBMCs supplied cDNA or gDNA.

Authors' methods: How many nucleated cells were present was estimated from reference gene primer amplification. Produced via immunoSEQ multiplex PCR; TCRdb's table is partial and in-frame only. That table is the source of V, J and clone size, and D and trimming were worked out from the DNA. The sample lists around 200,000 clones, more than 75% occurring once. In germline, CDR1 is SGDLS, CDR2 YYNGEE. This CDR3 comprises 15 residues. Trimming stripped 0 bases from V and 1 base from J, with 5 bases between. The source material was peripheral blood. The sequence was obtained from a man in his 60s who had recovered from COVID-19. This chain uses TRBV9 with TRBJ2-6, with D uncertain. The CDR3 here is CASSVAGSGANVLTF. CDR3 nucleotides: TGTGCCAGCAGCGTAGCGGGTTCTGGGGCCAACGTCCTGACTTTC.